The rows below give T cell receptor beta chains drawn from one sample of a study of blood T cell repertoires in COVID-19. The method was immunoSEQ multiplex PCR; TCRdb's version includes in-frame clones alone and lacks a portion of them. The data contain under 400,000 clones, 90% of them singletons. The sequenced sample consisted of peripheral blood. The receptors derive from a man aged 18 to 29 with active or convalescent COVID-19. Both conserved end residues are part of each CDR3. Some rows mark clone size as missing; the rest say once, few, many or name a class of expanded clone.

V	size	J	length	CDR3
TRBV4-3	NA	TRBJ2-1	15	CASSPGPQAYNEQFF
TRBV28	NA	TRBJ2-5	15	CASSLLAGGQETQYF
TRBV6-6	NA	TRBJ1-1	14	CASSYVGGNTEAFF
TRBV19	NA	TRBJ2-1	13	CASSIPRGDEQFF
TRBV7-9	NA	TRBJ1-1	17	CASSLARGVVMNTEAFF
TRBV7-9	NA	TRBJ1-5	15	CASSLGQGTYQPQHF
TRBV24-1	NA	TRBJ2-7	14	CATSDRHRGYEQYF
TRBV2	NA	TRBJ2-3	14	CASTQGAILDTQYF
TRBV9	NA	TRBJ1-2	17	CASSAQGTTTLVRGYTF
TRBV28	NA	TRBJ2-2	15	CASTVGGTNTGELFF
TRBV7-2	NA	TRBJ2-7	14	CASSQDRPSYEQYF
TRBV11-3	NA	TRBJ2-7	18	CASSFWDRAPVYYYEQYF
TRBV11-3	NA	TRBJ2-5	13	CASSLEQGGTQYF
TRBV28	NA	TRBJ1-6	17	CASSSGTASSYNSPLHF
TRBV28	NA	TRBJ2-3	15	CASSLGVHSTDTQYF
TRBV4-1	NA	TRBJ2-3	16	CASSQDPGRAADTQYF
TRBV9	NA	TRBJ1-1	12	CASSAQNTEAFF
TRBV28	NA	TRBJ2-3	18	CASSYRGLAGSNRGTQYF
TRBV19	NA	TRBJ2-3	16	CASSRLAGRSTDTQYF
TRBV12-3/TRBV12-4	NA	TRBJ1-2	13	CASSLRQWNGYTF
TRBV13	once	TRBJ2-3	19	CASSLTGAFGPIITDTQYF
TRBV6-2/TRBV6-3	NA	TRBJ2-1	17	CASSYSSGDRVYNEQFF
TRBV6-2/TRBV6-3	NA	TRBJ1-2	16	CASSPRWDRTNYGYTF